This TCR beta chain was obtained from a study of blood T cell repertoires in COVID-19. Looking at the study overall: T cells, B-cell-depleted T cells, or PBMCs provided the cDNA or gDNA that served as material.

This clone appeared a single time. Sequencing used immunoSEQ multiplex PCR; TCRdb keeps in-frame clones, though not all of them. Of about 340,000 clones detected, about 90% appear once; the ten largest clones hold roughly 6.3%. The CDR3 consists of 13 residues. The germline V gene encodes CDR1 SQVTM and CDR2 ANQGSEA. V shed 7 bases and J 2 bases; nucleotides not matched to a gene: 7. The chain carries TRBV29-1 and TRBJ2-7; TRBD2 matches at 8 bases. The sequencing input was peripheral blood. This sequence was found in a woman aged 45-65 years with COVID-19, enrolled during active disease. CDR3 DNA sequence: TGCAGCGCCCAACGGGAGGGAACCTACGAGCAGTACTTC. As protein: CSAQREGTYEQYF.